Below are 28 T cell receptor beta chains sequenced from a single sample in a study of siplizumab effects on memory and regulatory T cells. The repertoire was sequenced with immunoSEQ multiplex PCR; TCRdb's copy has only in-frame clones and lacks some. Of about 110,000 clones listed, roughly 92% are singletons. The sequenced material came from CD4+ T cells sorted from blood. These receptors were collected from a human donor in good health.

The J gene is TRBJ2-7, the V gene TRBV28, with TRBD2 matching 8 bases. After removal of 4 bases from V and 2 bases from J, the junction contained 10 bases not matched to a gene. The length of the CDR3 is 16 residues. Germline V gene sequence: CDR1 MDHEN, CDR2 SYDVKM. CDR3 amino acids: CASSSPSGRGTYEQYF. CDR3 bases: TGTGCCAGCAGTTCTCCCAGCGGGAGAGGGACCTACGAGCAGTACTTC.

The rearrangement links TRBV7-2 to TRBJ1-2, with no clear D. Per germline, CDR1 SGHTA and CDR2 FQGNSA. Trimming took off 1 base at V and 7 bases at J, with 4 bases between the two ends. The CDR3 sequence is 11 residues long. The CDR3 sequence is CASSLVSGYTF. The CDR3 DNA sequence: TGTGCCAGCAGCTTAGTGAGTGGCTACACCTTC.

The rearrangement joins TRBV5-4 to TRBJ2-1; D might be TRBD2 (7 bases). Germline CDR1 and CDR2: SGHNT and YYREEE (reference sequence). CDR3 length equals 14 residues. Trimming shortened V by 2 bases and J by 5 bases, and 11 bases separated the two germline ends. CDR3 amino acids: CASSLGGEHNEQFF. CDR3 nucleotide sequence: TGTGCCAGCAGCTTAGGGGGGGAACACAATGAGCAGTTCTTC.

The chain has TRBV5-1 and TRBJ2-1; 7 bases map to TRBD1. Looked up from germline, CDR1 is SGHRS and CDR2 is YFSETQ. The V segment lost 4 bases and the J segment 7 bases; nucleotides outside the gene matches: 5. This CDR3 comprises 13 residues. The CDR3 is CASSVPQGNEQFF. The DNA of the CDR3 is TGCGCCAGCAGCGTTCCACAGGGGAATGAGCAGTTCTTC.

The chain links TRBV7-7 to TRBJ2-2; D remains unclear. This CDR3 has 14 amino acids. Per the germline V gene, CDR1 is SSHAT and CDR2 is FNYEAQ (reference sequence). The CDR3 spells CATTQAVNTGELFF. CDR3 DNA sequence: TGTGCTACCACCCAGGCCGTGAACACCGGGGAGCTGTTTTTT.

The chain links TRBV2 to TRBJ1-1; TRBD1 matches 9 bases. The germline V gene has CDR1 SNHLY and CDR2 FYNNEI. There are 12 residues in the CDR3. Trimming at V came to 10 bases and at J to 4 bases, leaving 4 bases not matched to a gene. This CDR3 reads CAKTGGPTEAFF. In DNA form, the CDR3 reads TGTGCCAAAACAGGGGGCCCCACTGAAGCTTTCTTT.

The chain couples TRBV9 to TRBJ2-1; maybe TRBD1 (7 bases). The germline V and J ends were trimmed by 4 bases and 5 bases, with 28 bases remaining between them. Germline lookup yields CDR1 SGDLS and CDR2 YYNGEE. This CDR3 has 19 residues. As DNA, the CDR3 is TGTGCCAGCAGCCTGTTGACAGGGCGATCGGTAGCGGTCGACAATGAGCAGTTCTTC. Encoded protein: CASSLLTGRSVAVDNEQFF.

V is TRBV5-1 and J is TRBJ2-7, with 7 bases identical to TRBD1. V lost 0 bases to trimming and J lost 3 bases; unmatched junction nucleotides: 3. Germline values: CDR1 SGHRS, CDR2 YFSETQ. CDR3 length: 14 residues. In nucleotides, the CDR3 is TGCGCCAGCAGCTTGGAGGGACAGCTCTACGAGCAGTACTTC. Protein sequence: CASSLEGQLYEQYF.

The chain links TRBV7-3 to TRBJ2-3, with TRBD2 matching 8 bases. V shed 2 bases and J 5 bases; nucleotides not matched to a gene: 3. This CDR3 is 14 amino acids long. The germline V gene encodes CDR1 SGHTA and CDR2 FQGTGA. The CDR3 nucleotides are TGTGCCAGCAGCTTACCCCTAGCGGGAGATACGCAGTATTTT. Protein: CASSLPLAGDTQYF.

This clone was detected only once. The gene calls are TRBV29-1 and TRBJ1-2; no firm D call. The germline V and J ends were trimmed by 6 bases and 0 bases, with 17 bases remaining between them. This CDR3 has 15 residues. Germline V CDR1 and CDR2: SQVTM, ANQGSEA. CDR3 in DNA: TGCAGCGTCGCTTTATTGGGCCGTACTAACTATGGCTACACCTTC. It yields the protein CSVALLGRTNYGYTF. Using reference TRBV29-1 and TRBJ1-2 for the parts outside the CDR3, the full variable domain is SAVISQKPSRDICQRGTSLTIQCQVDSQVTMMFWYRQQPGQSLTLIATANQGSEATYESGFVIDKFPISRPNLTFSTLTVSNMSPEDSSIYLCSVALLGRTNYGYTFGSGTRLTVV.

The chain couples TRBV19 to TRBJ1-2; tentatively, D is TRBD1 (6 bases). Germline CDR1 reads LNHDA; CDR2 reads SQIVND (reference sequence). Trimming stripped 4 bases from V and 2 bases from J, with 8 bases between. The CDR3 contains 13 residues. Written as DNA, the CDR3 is TGTGCCAGTAGTACTACAGGGAACTATGGCTACACCTTC. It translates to CASSTTGNYGYTF.

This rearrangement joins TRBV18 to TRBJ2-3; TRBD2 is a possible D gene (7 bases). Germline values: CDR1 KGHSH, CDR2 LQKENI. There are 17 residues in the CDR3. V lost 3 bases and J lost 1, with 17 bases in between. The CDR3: CASSPSVQGGRTDTQYF. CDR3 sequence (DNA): TGTGCCAGCTCACCTTCGGTACAGGGAGGGCGCACAGATACGCAGTATTTT.

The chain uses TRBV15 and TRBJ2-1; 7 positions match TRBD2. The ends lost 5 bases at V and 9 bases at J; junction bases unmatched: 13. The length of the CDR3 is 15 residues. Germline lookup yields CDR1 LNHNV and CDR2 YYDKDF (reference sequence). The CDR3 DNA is TGTGCCACCAGCCTATCTAGGGGTCTAGCGGCTGAGCAGTTCTTC. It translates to CATSLSRGLAAEQFF.

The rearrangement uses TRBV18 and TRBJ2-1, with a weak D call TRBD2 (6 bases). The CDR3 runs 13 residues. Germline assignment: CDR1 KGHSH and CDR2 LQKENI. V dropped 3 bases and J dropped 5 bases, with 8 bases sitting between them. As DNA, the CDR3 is TGTGCCAGCTCACCCACTAGCAACAATGAGCAGTTCTTC. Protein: CASSPTSNNEQFF.

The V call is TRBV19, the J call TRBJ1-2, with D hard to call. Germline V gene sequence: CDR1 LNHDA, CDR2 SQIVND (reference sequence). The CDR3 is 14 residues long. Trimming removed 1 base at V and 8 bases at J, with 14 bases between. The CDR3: CASSIVVSEGGYTF. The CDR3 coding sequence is TGTGCCAGTAGTATAGTGGTCAGCGAGGGAGGCTACACCTTC.

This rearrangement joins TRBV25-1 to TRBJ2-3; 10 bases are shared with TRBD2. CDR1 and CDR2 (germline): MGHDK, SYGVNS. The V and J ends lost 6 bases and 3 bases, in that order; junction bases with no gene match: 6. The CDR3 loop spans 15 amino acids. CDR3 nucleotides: TGTGCCAGCAGAAAAGCGGGGGGGCGTACAGATACGCAGTATTTT. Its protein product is CASRKAGGRTDTQYF.

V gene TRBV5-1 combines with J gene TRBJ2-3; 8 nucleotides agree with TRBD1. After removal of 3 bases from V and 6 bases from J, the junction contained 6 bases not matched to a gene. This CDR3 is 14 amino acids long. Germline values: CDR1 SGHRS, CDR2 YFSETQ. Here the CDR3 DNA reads TGCGCCAGCAGCTCCGGGACAGGCGGGGATACGCAGTATTTT. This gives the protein CASSSGTGGDTQYF.

DNA for the CDR3: TGTGCCAGCAGCCATTACACTGAAGCTTTCTTT. Protein product: CASSHYTEAFF. The chain employs TRBV6-6 and TRBJ1-1; the D is unclear. The V and J ends lost 6 bases and 3 bases respectively, with 5 bases between them. CDR3 length: 11 amino acids. Germline CDR1 is MNHNY and CDR2 is SVGAGI (reference sequence).

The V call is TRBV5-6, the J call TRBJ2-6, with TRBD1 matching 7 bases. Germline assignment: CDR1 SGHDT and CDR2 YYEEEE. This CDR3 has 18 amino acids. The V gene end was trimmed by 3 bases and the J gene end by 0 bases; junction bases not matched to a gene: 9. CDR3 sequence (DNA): TGTGCCAGCAGCTCTAGGGACAGCCGATTCTCTGGGGCCAACGTCCTGACTTTC. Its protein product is CASSSRDSRFSGANVLTF. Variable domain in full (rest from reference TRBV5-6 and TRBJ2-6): DAGVTQSPTHLIKTRGQQVTLRCSPKSGHDTVSWYQQALGQGPQFIFQYYEEEERQRGNFPDRFSGHQFPNYSSELNVNALLLGDSALYLCASSSRDSRFSGANVLTFGAGSRLTVL.

The DNA of the CDR3 is TGTGCCAGCAGTGTCGGAACGGTCCAAGAGACCCAGTACTTC. Amino acids: CASSVGTVQETQYF. The V gene is TRBV6-4, the J gene TRBJ2-5; D unresolved. The CDR3 has 14 amino acids. Trimming took 4 bases from V and 1 from J, leaving 10 bases between them. CDR1 is MRHNA and CDR2 is SNTAGT in the germline V gene.

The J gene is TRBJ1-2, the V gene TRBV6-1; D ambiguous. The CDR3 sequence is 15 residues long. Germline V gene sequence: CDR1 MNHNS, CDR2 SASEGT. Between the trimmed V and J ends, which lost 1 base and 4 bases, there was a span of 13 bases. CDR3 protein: CASSEGFGQSYGYTF. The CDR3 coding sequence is TGTGCCAGCAGTGAAGGTTTCGGGCAGTCCTATGGCTACACCTTC.

CDR3 sequence reads: CASSTDQETQYF. Here the CDR3 DNA reads TGCGCCAGCAGCACGGACCAAGAGACCCAGTACTTC. The V and J genes are TRBV5-1 and TRBJ2-5; D gene ambiguous. Germline V gives CDR1 SGHRS, CDR2 YFSETQ. The CDR3 has 12 amino acids. The V end was cut by 4 bases, the J end by 0 bases, with 4 bases between.

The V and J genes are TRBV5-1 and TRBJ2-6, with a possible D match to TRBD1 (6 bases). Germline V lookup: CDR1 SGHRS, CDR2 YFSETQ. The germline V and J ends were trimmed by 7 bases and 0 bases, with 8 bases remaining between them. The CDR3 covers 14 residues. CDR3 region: CASGQTSGANVLTF. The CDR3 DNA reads TGCGCCAGCGGACAGACCTCTGGGGCCAACGTCCTGACTTTC.

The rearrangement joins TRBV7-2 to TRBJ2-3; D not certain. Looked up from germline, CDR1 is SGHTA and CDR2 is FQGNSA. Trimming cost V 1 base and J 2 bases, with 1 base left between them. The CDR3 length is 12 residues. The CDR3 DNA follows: TGTGCCAGCAGCTTAGACACAGATACGCAGTATTTT. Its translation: CASSLDTDTQYF.

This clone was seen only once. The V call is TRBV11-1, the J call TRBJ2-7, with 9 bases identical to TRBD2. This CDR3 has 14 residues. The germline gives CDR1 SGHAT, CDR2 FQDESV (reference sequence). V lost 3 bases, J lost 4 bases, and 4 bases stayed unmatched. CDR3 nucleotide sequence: TGTGCCAGCAGCTTGACTAGCGGACGATACGAGCAGTACTTC. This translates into CASSLTSGRYEQYF. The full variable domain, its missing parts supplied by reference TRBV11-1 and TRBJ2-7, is EAEVAQSPRYKITEKSQAVAFWCDPISGHATLYWYRQILGQGPELLVQFQDESVVDDSQLPKDRFSAERLKGVDSTLKIQPAELGDSAMYLCASSLTSGRYEQYFGPGTRLTVT.

The CDR3 sequence: CASSLELPGADTQYF. The DNA of the CDR3 is TGCGCCAGCAGCTTGGAACTACCGGGGGCAGATACGCAGTATTTT. The V gene is TRBV5-1, the J gene TRBJ2-3; TRBD2 is a possible D gene (6 bases). The CDR3 has 15 residues. The germline CDR1 and CDR2 sequences are SGHRS and YFSETQ. V dropped 0 bases and J dropped 4 bases, with 12 bases sitting between them.

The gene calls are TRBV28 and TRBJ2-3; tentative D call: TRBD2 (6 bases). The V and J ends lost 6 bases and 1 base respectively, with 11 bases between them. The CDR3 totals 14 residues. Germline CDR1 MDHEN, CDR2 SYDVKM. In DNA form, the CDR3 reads TGTGCCAGCAGCACCCCGGGGGGCACAGATACGCAGTATTTT. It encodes CASSTPGGTDTQYF.

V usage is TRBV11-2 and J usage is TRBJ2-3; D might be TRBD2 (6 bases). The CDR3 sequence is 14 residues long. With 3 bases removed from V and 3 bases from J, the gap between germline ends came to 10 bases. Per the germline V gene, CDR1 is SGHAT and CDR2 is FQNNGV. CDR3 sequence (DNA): TGTGCCAGCAGCTTCGGGAGAGGGACAGATACGCAGTATTTT. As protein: CASSFGRGTDTQYF.